Presented here are 25 T cell receptor beta chains from one specimen sequenced in a study of blood T cells in healthy people across ages. Then a second PCR, running roughly 6 to 12 cycles, was carried out with a sample-barcoded 5' primer and a J-beta primer mix. TCRdb re-called the 5' RACE reads with MiXCR, one entry per CDR3 protein. The table records 1,100,000 or so distinct CDR3 sequences, more than 35% of them present only once. The material sequenced was blood. These receptors all stem from a woman aged 55 to 70 in good health.

The rearrangement joins TRBV6-5 to TRBJ1-2, with unresolved D. CDR1 is MNHEY and CDR2 is SVGAGI in the germline V gene. V lost 2 bases and J 4 bases, leaving 11 bases between the germline ends. The CDR3 is 14 amino acids. CDR3 loop: CASSYEKIGYGYTF. CDR3 coding DNA: TGTGCCAGCAGTTACGAGAAAATCGGCTATGGCTACACCTTC.

CDR3 nucleotide sequence: TGTGCCAGCAGTCTGACAGGGTTGTATGCAGATACGCAGTATTTT. As protein: CASSLTGLYADTQYF. The genes are TRBV27 and TRBJ2-3; 7 bases fit TRBD1. Per the germline V gene, CDR1 is MNHEY and CDR2 is SMNVEV (reference sequence). This CDR3 comprises 15 residues. V lost 5 bases and J lost 4; bases outside the gene matches: 9.

This clonotype has only a few counts. The chain joins TRBV7-9 to TRBJ2-3; 7 positions agree with TRBD1. V shed 5 bases, J shed 6 bases, and the junction held 5 bases outside the gene matches. This CDR3 has 13 amino acids. Germline CDR1 SEHNR, CDR2 FQNEAQ (reference sequence). In DNA, the CDR3 is TGTGCCAGCAGCGTACAGGGGTCCGATACGCAGTATTTT. Translating gives CASSVQGSDTQYF.

The chain joins TRBV7-2 to TRBJ2-2; D perhaps matches TRBD2 (6 bases). This CDR3 comprises 16 residues. Germline CDR1 and CDR2: SGHTA and FQGNSA. Trimming cost V 5 bases and J 0 bases, with 13 bases left between them. CDR3 region: CASSVLATANTGELFF. The CDR3 DNA reads TGTGCCAGCAGCGTACTAGCAACCGCGAACACCGGGGAGCTGTTTTTT.

Regarding this clonotype: One junction end does not reproduce the germline sequence, and a read error may be involved. The CDR3 protein is CASSYRGANTRELFF. In DNA form, the CDR3 reads TGTGCCAGCAGTTACCGGGGCGCGAACACCAGGGAGCTGTTTTTT. This rearrangement joins TRBV6-5 to TRBJ2-2, with D perhaps being TRBD1 or TRBD2 (5 bases each). This CDR3 region has 15 residues. Per germline, CDR1 MNHEY and CDR2 SVGAGI.

The CDR3 sequence: CASSAGGTMAYEQYF. DNA of the CDR3: TGTGCCAGCAGCGCTGGGGGGACGATGGCCTACGAGCAGTACTTC. The chain recombines TRBV7-6 with TRBJ2-5; D may be TRBD2 (6 bases). The J call may be in error: the DNA end matches TRBJ2-7 better. Germline assignment: CDR1 SGHVS and CDR2 FNYEAQ. The CDR3 spans 15 residues.

This clonotype has just a few counts. The rearrangement joins TRBV6-1 to TRBJ2-1, with D unresolved. This CDR3 is 14 amino acids long. Trimming took 10 bases from V and 2 from J, leaving 15 bases between them. CDR1 MNHNS and CDR2 SASEGT come from the germline V gene. This chain's CDR3 is CAIPGPGPYNEQFF. Here the CDR3 DNA reads TGTGCCATCCCGGGCCCGGGCCCCTACAATGAGCAGTTCTTC.

This chain joins TRBV24-1 and TRBJ2-1; 8 bases line up with TRBD1. The V and J ends lost 5 bases and 9 bases, in that order; junction bases with no gene match: 8. Germline values: CDR1 KGHDR, CDR2 SFDVKD. This CDR3 has 14 residues. The CDR3 reads CATSGDRPDGEQFF. The CDR3 nucleotides read TGTGCCACCAGTGGGGACAGGCCCGATGGTGAGCAGTTCTTC.

The rearrangement links TRBV7-9 to TRBJ2-1; a weak D match, TRBD2 (5 bases). V was trimmed by 0 bases and J by 0 bases, leaving 9 bases between them. The V gene's germline CDR1 is SEHNR and CDR2 FQNEAQ (reference sequence). The CDR3 is made up of 16 amino acids. The CDR3 coding sequence is TGTGCCAGCAGCTTAGCGGCGGGTCTCTCCTACAATGAGCAGTTCTTC. The encoded protein is CASSLAAGLSYNEQFF.

This clonotype was observed a handful of times. The chain uses TRBV5-1 and TRBJ2-5, with D possibly matching TRBD1 (5 bases). In germline, CDR1 is SGHRS, CDR2 YFSETQ. Between the trimmed V and J ends, which lost 0 bases and 0 bases, there was a span of 9 bases. CDR3 size: 15 residues. CDR3 DNA sequence: TGCGCCAGCAGCTTGGCCCAGGGAAACCAAGAGACCCAGTACTTC. Its translation: CASSLAQGNQETQYF.

The V call is TRBV29-1, the J call TRBJ1-1; D not resolved. Per the germline V gene, CDR1 is SQVTM and CDR2 is ANQGSEA. Deletions cut 5 bases from V and 4 bases from J, with 8 bases between. This CDR3 spans 11 amino acids. This CDR3 is CSVLWGTEAFF. Written as DNA, the CDR3 is TGCAGCGTTCTATGGGGCACTGAAGCTTTCTTT.

The chain recombines TRBV9 with TRBJ2-1; a possible D gene is TRBD2 (5 bases). The CDR3 length is 16 residues. Germline CDR1 SGDLS, CDR2 YYNGEE. V was trimmed by 0 bases and J by 7 bases, leaving 17 bases between them. CDR3 sequence (DNA): TGTGCCAGCAGCGTAGAGCGTAGCGCGGGCCGGAATGAGCAGTTCTTC. Its translation: CASSVERSAGRNEQFF.

Note on this clonotype: A much bigger clone sits one base away, suggesting this may be a read error. V and J are TRBV5-1 and TRBJ2-1; unclear D gene. In germline, CDR1 is SGHRS, CDR2 YFSETQ. The CDR3 spans 11 residues. The ends were cut back, 0 bases at V and 9 bases at J, with 4 bases in the middle. In DNA, the CDR3 is TGCGCCAGCAGCTTGGCCAGTGAGCAGTTCTTC. Protein product: CASSLASEQFF.

The rearrangement uses TRBV12-5 and TRBJ2-5; D may correspond to TRBD1 or TRBD2 (6 bases each). The V gene lost 1 base and the J gene lost 1 base, with 34 bases spanning the gap. Per germline, CDR1 LGHNT and CDR2 FRNRAP. The CDR3 runs 23 residues. The CDR3 is CASGLATLPQGTPGGQFQETQYF. CDR3 sequence (DNA): TGTGCTAGTGGTTTGGCTACTCTCCCCCAAGGCACACCCGGGGGACAATTCCAAGAGACCCAGTACTTC.

The V and J genes are TRBV7-8 and TRBJ1-1; D ambiguous. V lost 1 base and J 2 bases, leaving 8 bases between the germline ends. This CDR3 has 14 residues. CDR1 and CDR2 (germline): SGHVS, FQNEAQ. Written as DNA, the CDR3 is TGTGCCAGCAGCTTAGGTCAGATTAACACTGAAGCTTTCTTT. Its protein product is CASSLGQINTEAFF.

The chain uses TRBV28 and TRBJ2-5; 7 bases line up with TRBD2. With V trimmed by 7 bases and J by 11 bases, 7 bases remained unmatched. The CDR3 is 11 residues long. Germline V CDR1 and CDR2: MDHEN, SYDVKM. CDR3 sequence reads: CASTERGEQYF. CDR3 DNA: TGTGCCAGCACTGAGCGGGGAGAGCAGTACTTC.

J is TRBJ2-1 and V is TRBV20-1, with D unresolved. Germline V CDR1 and CDR2: DFQATT, SNEGSKA (reference sequence). The CDR3 totals 15 residues. Trimming removed 5 bases at V and 0 bases at J, with 14 bases between. The DNA for the CDR3 is TGCAGTGCTTTCAACCCCGTTAGCTCCTACAATGAGCAGTTCTTC. Encoded protein: CSAFNPVSSYNEQFF.

The chain joins TRBV7-3 to TRBJ2-7, with D possibly being TRBD1 (5 bases). Germline V CDR1 and CDR2: SGHTA, FQGTGA. The ends were cut back, 4 bases at V and 12 bases at J, with 19 bases in the middle. The CDR3 totals 13 residues. The CDR3 reads CASSSDSQETLYF. DNA of the CDR3: TGTGCCAGCAGCTCCGACAGCCAAGAGACCCTGTACTTC.

This rearrangement joins TRBV29-1 to TRBJ2-3, with 7 bases identical to TRBD2. Germline lookup yields CDR1 SQVTM and CDR2 ANQGSEA. The CDR3 is 14 residues long. V lost 7 bases and J lost 0; bases outside the gene matches: 7. This CDR3 is CSAESGASTDTQYF. The CDR3 DNA follows: TGCAGCGCTGAGAGCGGGGCCAGCACAGATACGCAGTATTTT.

V gene TRBV5-1 combines with J gene TRBJ1-2; TRBD1 is a possible D gene (5 bases). The V gene lost 4 bases and the J gene lost 6 bases, with 19 bases spanning the gap. Germline loops: CDR1 SGHRS, CDR2 YFSETQ. The CDR3 is 15 residues long. The CDR3 loop is CASSGGVSGADGYTF. The CDR3 coding sequence is TGCGCCAGCAGCGGGGGAGTCAGTGGGGCCGATGGCTACACCTTC.

For this clonotype: Relative to the germline gene, one junction end is altered; a read error may explain this. This chain links TRBV3-1 with TRBJ2-5; 12 bases are shared with TRBD2. The CDR3 spans 15 residues. CDR1 is LGHDT, CDR2 YNNKEL, per germline (reference sequence). The CDR3 reads CAGSLRTSGKETQYF. The CDR3 DNA follows: TGTGCCGGCAGCCTTCGGACTAGCGGGAAAGAGACCCAGTACTTC.

This clonotype showed up just a few times. The rearrangement joins TRBV12-3 or TRBV12-4 to TRBJ2-7, with a possible D match to TRBD2 (7 bases). Trimming removed 5 bases from V and 6 bases from J, with 17 bases in between. This CDR3 has 14 amino acids. The CDR3 protein is CASSLGLGDIEQYF. CDR3 in DNA: TGTGCCAGCAGTCTTGGACTAGGGGACATCGAGCAGTACTTC.

This chain joins TRBV6-1 and TRBJ2-5, with a weak D call TRBD2 (6 bases). CDR1 MNHNS and CDR2 SASEGT come from the germline V gene. This CDR3 has 15 residues. Trimming took 7 bases from V and 5 from J, leaving 20 bases between them. CDR3 amino acids: CASTLAGAGRETQYF. In DNA, the CDR3 is TGTGCCAGCACCCTAGCCGGCGCGGGACGGGAGACCCAGTACTTC.

V gene TRBV24-1 combines with J gene TRBJ2-1; 9 nucleotides line up with TRBD2. With 11 bases clipped from V and 9 bases from J, the junction kept 13 bases outside the gene matches. CDR1 is KGHDR and CDR2 is SFDVKD in the germline V gene. CDR3 length equals 14 residues. The CDR3 nucleotides are TGTGCCAGGCCTAGCGGGGTTTCTGGCACTGAGCAGTTCTTC. Protein sequence: CARPSGVSGTEQFF.

The chain recombines TRBV29-1 with TRBJ2-1; 13 nucleotides align to TRBD2. The J call may be mistaken, given a closer DNA end match to TRBJ2-7. Per germline, CDR1 SQVTM and CDR2 ANQGSEA. This CDR3 has 16 residues. For the CDR3, the DNA is TGCAGCGTTGGCCCTGGGACTAGCGGGGTGTACAATGAGCAGTACTTC. It yields the protein CSVGPGTSGVYNEQYF.